Detailed here is one T cell receptor (beta chain). These data come from a study of PD-1 blockade in classical Hodgkin lymphoma. Study summary: Each patient was given nivolumab 3 mg/kg through a vein every 2 weeks.

The CDR3 contains 14 residues. The V end was cut by 2 bases, the J end by 7 bases, with 14 bases between. Germline V gene data show CDR1 as SGHTA and CDR2 as FQGNSA. Data came from immunoSEQ multiplex PCR; TCRdb stores just in-frame clones and leaves some out. The data contain approximately 7,500 clones, roughly 90% of them seen just once; the ten biggest clones take up around 1.8%. There was relapse after autologous stem cell transplantation in every patient, and there was variation in brentuximab vedotin exposure. Magnetic negative selection served to purify CD4+ T cells out of PBMCs that had been thawed.

The sequences come from CD4+ T cells from blood, collected at baseline. The source is a human donor with classical Hodgkin lymphoma. The rearrangement uses TRBV7-2 and TRBJ1-2; D might be TRBD1 (6 bases). CDR3 DNA sequence: TGTGCCAGCAGCTTACGATTGATCAGGGGTGGCTACACCTTC. It encodes CASSLRLIRGGYTF.